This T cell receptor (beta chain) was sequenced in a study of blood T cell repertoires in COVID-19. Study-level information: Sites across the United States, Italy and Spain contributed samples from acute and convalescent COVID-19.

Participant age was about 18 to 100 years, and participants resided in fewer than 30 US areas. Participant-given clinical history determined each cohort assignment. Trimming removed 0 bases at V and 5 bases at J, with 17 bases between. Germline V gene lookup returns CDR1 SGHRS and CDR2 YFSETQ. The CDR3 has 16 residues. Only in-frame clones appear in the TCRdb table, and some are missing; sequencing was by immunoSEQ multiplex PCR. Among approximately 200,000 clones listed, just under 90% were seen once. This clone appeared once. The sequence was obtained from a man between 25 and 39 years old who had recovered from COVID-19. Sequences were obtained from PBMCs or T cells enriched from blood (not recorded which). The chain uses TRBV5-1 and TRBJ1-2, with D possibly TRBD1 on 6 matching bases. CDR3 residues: CASSLAIRGGGYGYTF. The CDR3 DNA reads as TGCGCCAGCAGCTTGGCAATCAGGGGTGGAGGTTATGGCTACACCTTC. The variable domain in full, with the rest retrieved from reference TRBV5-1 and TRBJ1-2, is KAGVTQTPRYLIKTRGQQVTLSCSPISGHRSVSWYQQTPGQGLQFLFEYFSETQRNKGNFPGRFSGRQFSNSRSEMNVSTLELGDSALYLCASSLAIRGGGYGYTFGSGTRLTVV.